Listed here are 15 T cell receptor beta chains from one sample, sequenced in a study of T cell repertoires in ileal Crohn's disease. The table came from immunoSEQ multiplex PCR; TCRdb's copy has only in-frame clones and leaves some out. In the table there are 15,000 to 20,000 clones, roughly 70% of which are singletons. The sample taken for sequencing was ileal tissue. These receptors all come from an adult with Crohn's disease.

This clone showed up just once. The chain has TRBV19 and TRBJ2-2; TRBD2 aligns across 8 bases. The CDR3 contains 18 residues. Trimming at V came to 3 bases and at J to 3 bases, leaving 12 bases not matched to a gene. Germline V gene lookup returns CDR1 LNHDA and CDR2 SQIVND (reference sequence). The CDR3 is CASSISSGRTTDTGELFF. CDR3 in DNA: TGTGCCAGTAGTATTTCGAGCGGGAGAACTACCGACACCGGGGAGCTGTTTTTT.

The rearrangement joins TRBV2 to TRBJ1-6; 8 bases line up with TRBD1. After removal of 1 base from V and 13 bases from J, the junction contained 9 bases not matched to a gene. Germline V lookup: CDR1 SNHLY, CDR2 FYNNEI. The CDR3 is made up of 15 amino acids. CDR3 protein: CASSEEGARGLPLHF. Here the CDR3 DNA reads TGTGCCAGCAGTGAAGAAGGGGCCAGGGGGCTTCCCCTCCACTTT.

CDR3 sequence reads: CASRPGLAGENEQFF. DNA of the CDR3: TGTGCCAGCAGACCGGGACTAGCGGGGGAAAATGAGCAGTTCTTC. The rearrangement joins TRBV2 to TRBJ2-1, with 14 bases fitting TRBD2. The CDR3 contains 15 residues. J gave up 7 bases and V 6 bases, and 5 bases lay outside the gene matches. Germline loops: CDR1 SNHLY, CDR2 FYNNEI.

This chain connects TRBV2 to TRBJ1-1; tentative D call: TRBD1 (5 bases). CDR1 is SNHLY and CDR2 is FYNNEI in the germline V gene. CDR3 size: 13 residues. V lost 3 bases and J 4 bases, leaving 9 bases between the germline ends. Here the CDR3 DNA reads TGTGCCAGCAGTGACAGGGTGATCACTGAAGCTTTCTTT. Protein sequence: CASSDRVITEAFF.

The V gene is TRBV7-2, the J gene TRBJ1-1; TRBD1 aligns across 7 bases. The germline V gene has CDR1 SGHTA and CDR2 FQGNSA. With V trimmed by 4 bases and J by 3 bases, 8 bases remained unmatched. The CDR3 extends over 15 amino acids. The CDR3 loop is CASSYHIDRDTEAFF. In DNA form, the CDR3 reads TGTGCCAGCAGCTATCATATCGACAGGGACACTGAAGCTTTCTTT.

This clone has more than one count but fewer than ten. This chain links TRBV29-1 with TRBJ1-5; tentative D call: TRBD1 (5 bases). V was shortened by 4 bases and J by 0 bases, with 7 bases between the two germline ends. CDR3 length: 13 amino acids. The germline V gene has CDR1 SQVTM and CDR2 ANQGSEA. The DNA for the CDR3 is TGCAGCGTTGGGACATTTAGCAATCAGCCCCAGCATTTT. Its protein is CSVGTFSNQPQHF. Combining the CDR3 with reference TRBV29-1 and TRBJ1-5 gives the whole variable domain SAVISQKPSRDICQRGTSLTIQCQVDSQVTMMFWYRQQPGQSLTLIATANQGSEATYESGFVIDKFPISRPNLTFSTLTVSNMSPEDSSIYLCSVGTFSNQPQHFGDGTRLSIL.

V usage is TRBV7-6 and J usage is TRBJ2-7; 9 nucleotides match TRBD1. CDR1 and CDR2 from the germline V gene are SGHVS and FNYEAQ. The ends lost 3 bases at V and 2 bases at J; junction bases unmatched: 5. The CDR3 totals 15 residues. The CDR3 loop reads CASSFGTGLAYEQYF. CDR3 sequence (DNA): TGTGCCAGCAGCTTTGGGACAGGGCTAGCCTACGAGCAGTACTTC.

The chain couples TRBV6-1 to TRBJ1-5; 7 nucleotides agree with TRBD1. V trimming: 7 bases; J trimming: 4 bases; junction bases outside the gene matches: 4. The CDR3 length is 13 residues. CDR1 MNHNS and CDR2 SASEGT come from the germline V gene. The CDR3 here is CASTEDRNQPQHF. CDR3 in DNA: TGTGCCAGCACCGAGGACAGGAATCAGCCCCAGCATTTT.

The rearrangement links TRBV6-1 to TRBJ1-2; D not resolved. This CDR3 spans 12 amino acids. Germline V CDR1 and CDR2: MNHNS, SASEGT. V was trimmed by 8 bases and J by 4 bases, leaving 11 bases between them. CDR3 sequence: CASGEKGYGYTF. CDR3 sequence (DNA): TGTGCCAGCGGGGAGAAAGGCTATGGCTACACCTTC.

This clone has more than one count but fewer than ten. One end of the junction is discordant with germline, which a read error may explain. This chain links TRBV25-1 with TRBJ1-6; possible D gene TRBD1, 6 bases. Germline-derived CDR1 and CDR2 are MGHDK and SYGVNS. The CDR3 has 15 residues. The CDR3 DNA reads TGTGCCAGCAGTGAACCAGGGGTTTATAGTTCACCCCTCCACTTT. Its protein is CASSEPGVYSSPLHF.

This sequence joins TRBV10-1 and TRBJ2-7; D may be TRBD2 (6 bases). Trimming stripped 4 bases from V and 6 bases from J, with 13 bases between. This CDR3 has 13 amino acids. The germline V gene has CDR1 WNHNN and CDR2 SYGVQD (reference sequence). The chain's CDR3 is CASSGWPGGEQYF. In DNA, the CDR3 is TGCGCCAGCAGTGGATGGCCCGGGGGCGAGCAGTACTTC.

The chain couples TRBV11-1 to TRBJ1-6, with a weak D call TRBD1 (5 bases). The germline V and J ends were trimmed by 6 bases and 8 bases, with 14 bases remaining between them. The CDR3 has 14 residues. CDR1 is SGHAT and CDR2 is FQDESV in the germline V gene (reference sequence). CDR3 region: CASRTLLQDSPLHF. DNA for the CDR3: TGTGCCAGCAGAACCCTGCTACAGGATTCACCCCTCCACTTT.

In this sample, this clone is medium-sized. J is TRBJ1-1 and V is TRBV7-9; the D gene is possibly TRBD1 (6 bases). The V gene's germline CDR1 is SEHNR and CDR2 FQNEAQ (reference sequence). The CDR3 consists of 16 residues. V lost 1 base and J lost 0, with 12 bases in between. The CDR3 loop is CASSLVPQGVNTEAFF. The CDR3 DNA sequence: TGTGCCAGCAGCTTAGTCCCACAGGGAGTGAACACTGAAGCTTTCTTT.

The rearrangement uses TRBV5-1 and TRBJ1-2; TRBD1 agrees at 9 bases. J gave up 7 bases and V 0 bases, and 4 bases lay outside the gene matches. The CDR3 sequence is 14 residues long. In germline, CDR1 is SGHRS, CDR2 YFSETQ. The CDR3 sequence is CASSLEGQGAGYTF. The CDR3 nucleotides are TGCGCCAGCAGCTTGGAGGGACAGGGTGCTGGCTACACCTTC.

The chain uses TRBV2 and TRBJ1-1; 7 bases align to TRBD1. V was clipped by 6 bases and J by 1 base; unmatched bases: 5. This CDR3 contains 14 residues. Germline CDR1 reads SNHLY; CDR2 reads FYNNEI. The CDR3 region has the DNA TGTGCCAGCAGAGGGGGCAGGTCGAACACTGAAGCTTTCTTT. Its translation: CASRGGRSNTEAFF.